Below, one T cell receptor beta chain is given with its context. Clones were read by immunoSEQ multiplex PCR, and TCRdb kept only the in-frame ones, dropping some. The profile covers roughly 100,000 clones, with less than 90% appearing a single time and 6.2% taken by the ten largest. This specimen belongs to a study of blood T cell repertoires in COVID-19. About the research overall: COVID-19 samples collected from the United States, Italy and Spain covered acute and convalescent phases.

Germline CDR1 reads SGHRS; CDR2 reads YFSETQ. V was trimmed by 0 bases and J by 5 bases, leaving 5 bases between them. This CDR3 has 13 residues. Input material: peripheral blood. This TCR came from a human donor in a cohort sampled during active COVID-19. The chain employs TRBV5-1 and TRBJ2-2, with D hard to call. As DNA, the CDR3 is TGCGCCAGCAGCTTGGTCCCTACCGGGGAGCTGTTTTTT. Translated: CASSLVPTGELFF.